This paragraph covers one T cell receptor (beta chain) sequence. Its target is unknown. Only in-frame clones appear in the TCRdb table, and some are missing; sequencing was by immunoSEQ multiplex PCR. This table has 57,000 or so clones, over 60% appearing once. This record belongs to a study of T cell responses to AZD1222 COVID-19 vaccine. Study-wide findings and caveats: Targeting of unmutated variant regions was reportedly seen in nearly half of spike-specific TCRs. With dominance at 160-218 and 743-854, vaccine-associated CD4 TCRs spanned spike.

This CDR3 contains 16 residues. Germline V CDR1 and CDR2: ENHRY, SYGVKD. Trimming removed 3 bases from V and 7 bases from J; junction bases left unmatched: 5. The sequencing used peripheral blood, collected on day 0 of AZD1222 vaccination. The receptor was isolated from an adult in good health. This sequence joins TRBV10-3 and TRBJ1-6; 11 positions match TRBD1. Written as DNA, the CDR3 is TGTGCCATCAGTGAAGGGACAGGGGGGAAAAATTCACCCCTCCACTTT. Translating gives CAISEGTGGKNSPLHF.